A single sample gave rise to the 7 T cell receptor beta chains below, sequenced in a study of T cells in Graves' hyperthyroidism and ophthalmopathy (dated by TCRdb to the late 2010s). The library was produced with multiplex PCR. Sequencing took place on an Illumina HiSeq 2000. TCR beta CDR3 regions were amplified from RNA transcripts. The first round of RT-PCR for the TCR CDR3 was performed with the HTBI primer set and the Qiagen OneStep RT-PCR kit. TCRdb handled the public reads itself, with Q25 trimming in fastp and clone calling in MiXCR, and kept productive beta chains. Here each entry gathers all rows of one CDR3 protein and keeps the most common genes and DNA. Recorded for this sample are roughly 580,000 distinct CDR3 sequences; about 14% of them occurred a single time. 4.5% to 6% of the sample comes from the top ten. The sample was blood. The source of these receptors is a woman younger than 45 with Graves' hyperthyroidism that later progressed to Graves' ophthalmopathy.

This clonotype was picked up many times. V gene TRBV11-2 combines with J gene TRBJ2-5; D might be TRBD1 (6 bases). CDR3 length: 15 amino acids. Germline CDR1 SGHAT, CDR2 FQNNGV. Trimming cost V 1 base and J 6 bases, with 15 bases left between them. CDR3 nucleotides: TGTGCCAGCAGCTTAGCCAGGACAGACCTAAAGACCCAGTACTTC. Protein product: CASSLARTDLKTQYF. The full variable domain, in which reference TRBV11-2 and TRBJ2-5 provide the parts outside the CDR3, is EAGVAQSPRYKIIEKRQSVAFWCNPISGHATLYWYQQILGQGPKLLIQFQNNGVVDDSQLPKDRFSAERLKGVDSTLKIQPAKLEDSAVYLCASSLARTDLKTQYFGPGTRLLVL.

This clonotype was seen at least ten times. The CDR3 coding sequence is TGTGCCAGCAGCCAATGGGGGGACCTAGCGGTCTCCTACGAGCAGTACTTC. It codes for CASSQWGDLAVSYEQYF. This sequence joins TRBV14 and TRBJ2-7, with 7 bases lining up with TRBD2. The germline V gene has CDR1 SGHDN and CDR2 FVKESK. The CDR3 loop spans 17 amino acids. V was pared by 2 bases and J by 0 bases, with 10 bases of the junction left unmatched.

Comment on this clonotype: One base away lies a much larger clone, so this may be a sequencing read error. The chain uses TRBV20-1 and TRBJ1-4; 9 positions agree with TRBD1. Germline-derived CDR1 and CDR2 are DFQATT and SNEGSKA (reference sequence). The CDR3 consists of 15 residues. The V gene end was trimmed by 6 bases and the J gene end by 8 bases; junction bases not matched to a gene: 13. CDR3 sequence: CSASPGTGKGEKLFF. CDR3 coding DNA: TGCAGTGCCAGTCCCGGGACAGGGAAAGGCGAAAAACTGTTTTTT.

Of note for this clonotype: A much more abundant neighbour one base away suggests this may be a read error. CDR3 sequence (DNA): TGTGCCAGCAGAGGGACTGGCGGGAGGTATGACGGGGAGCTGTTTTTT. This gives the protein CASRGTGGRYDGELFF. This chain uses TRBV28 with TRBJ2-2; TRBD2 agrees at 8 bases. The V gene's germline CDR1 is MDHEN and CDR2 SYDVKM. The V segment lost 6 bases and the J segment 7 bases; nucleotides outside the gene matches: 13. CDR3 length: 16 amino acids.

To note about this clonotype: A much larger clone lies a single base off, so this may be a read error. No conserved phenylalanine or tryptophan ends this CDR3, so it is likely a read error. The chain recombines TRBV30 with TRBJ2-3; D is perhaps TRBD2 (5 bases). V lost 4 bases and J 1 base, leaving 12 bases between the germline ends. The germline V gene encodes CDR1 GTSNPN and CDR2 SVGIG (reference sequence). The CDR3 contains 14 residues. CDR3 nucleotides: TGTGCCTGGATTGACTACCACCGCACAGATACGCAGTATTTA. Translation: CAWIDYHRTDTQYL.

The table lists this clonotype with many counts. The V and J genes are TRBV19 and TRBJ1-3; D gene uncertain. The CDR3 consists of 15 residues. Germline-derived CDR1 and CDR2 are LNHDA and SQIVND (reference sequence). V was trimmed by 7 bases and J by 2 bases, leaving 15 bases between them. The CDR3 DNA reads as TGTGCCAGTATAGTCGGGTCGAGGGCTGGAAACACCATATATTTT. Residues: CASIVGSRAGNTIYF.

The chain employs TRBV5-1 and TRBJ2-1; 10 bases map to TRBD2. Unmatched junction bases numbered 8, after V lost 3 bases and J lost 5 bases. The CDR3 consists of 16 residues. Germline V gene data show CDR1 as SGHRS and CDR2 as YFSETQ. CDR3 coding DNA: TGCGCCAGCAGCTGGGGCACTAGCGGGATGGACAATGAGCAGTTCTTC. Translated: CASSWGTSGMDNEQFF.